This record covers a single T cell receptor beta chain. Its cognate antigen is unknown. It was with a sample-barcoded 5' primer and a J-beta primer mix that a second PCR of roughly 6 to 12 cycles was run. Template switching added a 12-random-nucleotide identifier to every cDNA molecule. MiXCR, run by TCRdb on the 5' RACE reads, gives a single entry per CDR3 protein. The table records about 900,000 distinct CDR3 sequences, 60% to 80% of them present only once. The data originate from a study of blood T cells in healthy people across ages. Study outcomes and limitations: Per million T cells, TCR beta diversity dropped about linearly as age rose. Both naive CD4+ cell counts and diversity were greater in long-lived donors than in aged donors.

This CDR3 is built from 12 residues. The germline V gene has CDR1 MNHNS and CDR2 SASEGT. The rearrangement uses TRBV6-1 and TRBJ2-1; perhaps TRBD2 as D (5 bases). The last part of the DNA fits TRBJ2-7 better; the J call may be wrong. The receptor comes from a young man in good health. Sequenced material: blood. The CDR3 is CASSAGWNEQYF. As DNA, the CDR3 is TGTGCCAGCAGTGCGGGGTGGAATGAGCAGTACTTC.